Listed here are 30 T cell receptor beta chains from one sample, sequenced in a study of human T cells and chemical hapten exposure. The authors' total RNA extraction used unfractionated whole blood. MiXCR, applied by TCRdb to the 5' RACE reads, yields one record per CDR3 protein. Among 130,000 or so distinct CDR3 sequences listed, roughly 4% were seen once. The receptor set was obtained from a female donor in good health.

This clonotype was counted ten times or more. The rearrangement uses TRBV19 and TRBJ2-2; D is ambiguous. Per the germline V gene, CDR1 is LNHDA and CDR2 is SQIVND (reference sequence). Trimming cost V 3 bases and J 5 bases, with 10 bases left between them. CDR3 length: 14 amino acids. The DNA for the CDR3 is TGTGCCAGTAGTATCCAGCAGACGACCGGGGAGCTGTTTTTT. Translating gives CASSIQQTTGELFF.

The table lists this clonotype with many counts. The rearrangement links TRBV9 to TRBJ2-3; TRBD1 or TRBD2 may be the D gene (5 bases each). The germline gives CDR1 SGDLS, CDR2 YYNGEE. Trimming removed 0 bases at V and 9 bases at J, with 17 bases between. This CDR3 contains 15 residues. The CDR3 nucleotides are TGTGCCAGCAGCGTAGATGGGTCGGGACGCTGGACGCAGTATTTT. Translating it yields CASSVDGSGRWTQYF.

This clonotype was counted many times. V gene TRBV5-1 combines with J gene TRBJ1-4, with 8 bases fitting TRBD1. The germline gives CDR1 SGHRS, CDR2 YFSETQ. The CDR3 has 17 residues. V lost 1 base to trimming and J lost 7 bases; unmatched junction nucleotides: 12. The CDR3 DNA sequence: TGCGCCAGCAGCTTGTTCGGGGCAGGGGGCATGATTGAAAAACTGTTTTTT. This codes for CASSLFGAGGMIEKLFF.

This clonotype was recorded at least ten times. This chain uses TRBV5-5 with TRBJ2-7; 9 nucleotides line up with TRBD1. V was pared by 5 bases and J by 3 bases, with 9 bases of the junction left unmatched. The length of the CDR3 is 15 residues. Germline values: CDR1 SGHKS, CDR2 YYEKEE (reference sequence). The CDR3 DNA is TGTGCCAGCAGAAATATCCCGGACAGGGGCTACGAGCAGTACTTC. Its translation: CASRNIPDRGYEQYF.

This clonotype was seen ten or more times. J is TRBJ1-6 and V is TRBV28; a possible D gene is TRBD1 (6 bases). The CDR3 is 16 amino acids. V was clipped by 8 bases and J by 7 bases, with 21 bases between them. Germline-derived CDR1 and CDR2 are MDHEN and SYDVKM. The CDR3 region is CASCPSGTSRNSPLHF. As DNA, the CDR3 is TGTGCCAGCTGCCCGTCCGGGACATCCCGAAATTCACCCCTCCACTTT.

This clonotype was counted ten times or more. This rearrangement joins TRBV5-1 to TRBJ1-1; the D is unclear. The CDR3 is 16 amino acids. The V gene's germline CDR1 is SGHRS and CDR2 YFSETQ. The V end lost 6 bases, the J end lost 3 bases, and 21 bases lay between the germline ends. CDR3 sequence: CASTPLASRGDTEAFF. The DNA for the CDR3 is TGCGCCAGCACCCCGTTAGCGTCTCGCGGTGACACTGAAGCTTTCTTT.

At least ten counts were recorded for this clonotype. The CDR3 DNA reads as TGTGCCAGCAGTTTATTAATCCCGAGGACTAGCGGGGGGGACCTCTCCTACGAGCAGTACTTC. It yields the protein CASSLLIPRTSGGDLSYEQYF. The V gene is TRBV28, the J gene TRBJ2-7; 15 bases agree with TRBD2. The germline V gene has CDR1 MDHEN and CDR2 SYDVKM. Germline trimming cut 1 base from V and 0 bases from J; bases unmatched to any gene: 13. The CDR3 extends over 21 amino acids.

This clonotype was seen many times. V is TRBV9 and J is TRBJ2-3; D gene uncertain. Germline CDR1 SGDLS, CDR2 YYNGEE. Between the trimmed V and J ends, which lost 7 bases and 4 bases, there was a span of 10 bases. The CDR3 is 12 residues long. The CDR3 reads CASGDLADTQYF. CDR3 sequence (DNA): TGTGCCAGCGGAGATCTCGCAGATACGCAGTATTTT.

This clonotype showed up many times. This sequence joins TRBV19 and TRBJ2-3; D unresolved. The ends were cut back, 9 bases at V and 0 bases at J, with 10 bases in the middle. There are 13 residues in the CDR3. CDR1 and CDR2 (germline): LNHDA, SQIVND (reference sequence). CDR3 DNA: TGTGCCAGCCGTGCCACTAGCACAGATACGCAGTATTTT. Translating it yields CASRATSTDTQYF.

There are many counts of this clonotype. The chain links TRBV28 to TRBJ2-5, with D perhaps TRBD1 (6 bases). CDR1 is MDHEN, CDR2 SYDVKM, per germline. This CDR3 region has 15 residues. Trimming cost V 3 bases and J 1 base, with 12 bases left between them. The CDR3 sequence: CASSFPQGLQETQYF. In DNA form, the CDR3 reads TGTGCCAGCAGTTTTCCCCAGGGGCTCCAAGAGACCCAGTACTTC.

This clonotype was counted ten times or more. V usage is TRBV13 and J usage is TRBJ1-1; 7 bases align to TRBD1. V trimming: 2 bases; J trimming: 7 bases; junction bases outside the gene matches: 4. This CDR3 has 13 amino acids. Per germline, CDR1 PRHDT and CDR2 FYEKMQ (reference sequence). Written as DNA, the CDR3 is TGTGCCAGCAGCTTACCAGGGGGAGATGAAGCTTTCTTT. It translates to CASSLPGGDEAFF.

The table lists this clonotype with a few counts. The chain links TRBV5-1 to TRBJ2-3; D may correspond to TRBD1 or TRBD2 (5 bases each). Trimming shortened V by 1 base and J by 0 bases, and 9 bases separated the two germline ends. The CDR3 is 15 amino acids. In germline, CDR1 is SGHRS, CDR2 YFSETQ. In DNA form, the CDR3 reads TGCGCCAGCAGCTTGATCGGGGACAGCACAGATACGCAGTATTTT. Amino acid sequence: CASSLIGDSTDTQYF.

The sample holds many counts of this clonotype. V gene TRBV23-1 combines with J gene TRBJ2-2, with 10 nucleotides matching TRBD1. TRBV23-1 is an open reading frame whose function is uncertain. J gave up 3 bases and V 8 bases, and 15 bases lay outside the gene matches. This CDR3 region has 18 residues. The CDR3 loop is CASSSTGGPQRYTGELFF. The CDR3 DNA sequence: TGCGCCAGCTCCTCGACAGGGGGCCCTCAGCGGTACACCGGGGAGCTGTTTTTT.

This chain connects TRBV12-3 or TRBV12-4 to TRBJ1-1; no definite D call. The V and J ends lost 6 bases and 5 bases respectively, with 4 bases between them. CDR3 length equals 10 residues. As DNA, the CDR3 is TGTGCCAGCAGAAGGACTGAAGCTTTCTTT. It encodes CASRRTEAFF.

Concerning this clonotype itself: A much more abundant neighbour one base away suggests this may be a read error. The chain joins TRBV14 to TRBJ1-2; TRBD1 aligns across 9 bases. Germline values: CDR1 SGHDN, CDR2 FVKESK. The J segment lost 8 bases and the V segment lost 5 bases, leaving 6 bases of the junction unmatched. CDR3 size: 13 residues. The CDR3 DNA reads as TGTGCCAGCAGCTTCACAGGGGGCGGCGGCTACACCTTC. It translates to CASSFTGGGGYTF.

This clonotype came up many times. The genes are TRBV5-1 and TRBJ2-2; D gene ambiguous. V was clipped by 7 bases and J by 6 bases, with 19 bases between them. This CDR3 region has 15 residues. Germline loops: CDR1 SGHRS, CDR2 YFSETQ. CDR3 sequence (DNA): TGCGCCAGCGCGGACCAGGATGGGTCCGCCGGGGAGCTGTTTTTT. Its translation is CASADQDGSAGELFF. The full variable domain, with the rest looked up from reference TRBV5-1 and TRBJ2-2, is KAGVTQTPRYLIKTRGQQVTLSCSPISGHRSVSWYQQTPGQGLQFLFEYFSETQRNKGNFPGRFSGRQFSNSRSEMNVSTLELGDSALYLCASADQDGSAGELFFGEGSRLTVL.

The rearrangement uses TRBV20-1 and TRBJ2-3, with no clear D. V gave up 3 bases and J gave up 6 bases, with 7 bases separating them. The V gene's germline CDR1 is DFQATT and CDR2 SNEGSKA (reference sequence). CDR3 length equals 11 residues. CDR3 in DNA: TGCAGTGCTAGGGGTCACGATACGCAGTATTTT. This translates into CSARGHDTQYF.

The table lists this clonotype with many counts. The V gene is TRBV7-9, the J gene TRBJ2-2; D not certain. Germline V gene data show CDR1 as SEHNR and CDR2 as FQNEAQ (reference sequence). The CDR3 is made up of 14 amino acids. Trimming shortened V by 0 bases and J by 6 bases, and 8 bases separated the two germline ends. In nucleotides, the CDR3 is TGTGCCAGCAGCTTAGCGTCGGGTCCCGGGGAGCTGTTTTTT. This codes for CASSLASGPGELFF.

This clonotype was recorded at least ten times. The V gene is TRBV6-5, the J gene TRBJ2-3, with 7 bases lining up with TRBD2. This CDR3 is built from 16 residues. Per the germline V gene, CDR1 is MNHEY and CDR2 is SVGAGI. J lost 0 bases, V lost 6 bases, and 9 bases had no gene match. CDR3 residues: CASSPLGGGSTDTQYF. The CDR3 nucleotides read TGTGCCAGCAGCCCCCTGGGCGGGGGAAGCACAGATACGCAGTATTTT.

The chain couples TRBV6-2 or TRBV6-3 to TRBJ1-5, with D possibly matching TRBD1 (5 bases). Germline V gene sequence: CDR1 MNHEY, CDR2 SVGEGT. This CDR3 is built from 17 residues. Trimming cost V 5 bases and J 1 base, with 18 bases left between them. The CDR3 bases are TGTGCCAGCAGTCCGGGCTCAGGGTATCAGAGCAATCAGCCCCAGCATTTT. It is translated as CASSPGSGYQSNQPQHF.

This clonotype was observed many times. The genes are TRBV11-2 and TRBJ2-1; no clear D gene. The V gene lost 4 bases and the J gene lost 0 bases, with 16 bases spanning the gap. Germline V lookup: CDR1 SGHAT, CDR2 FQNNGV. The CDR3 length is 17 residues. CDR3 bases: TGTGCCAGCAGCTCCCTCAGAACGGGTGGCTCCTACAATGAGCAGTTCTTC. Residues: CASSSLRTGGSYNEQFF. The full variable domain, completed using reference TRBV11-2 and TRBJ2-1, is EAGVAQSPRYKIIEKRQSVAFWCNPISGHATLYWYQQILGQGPKLLIQFQNNGVVDDSQLPKDRFSAERLKGVDSTLKIQPAKLEDSAVYLCASSSLRTGGSYNEQFFGPGTRLTVL.

This clonotype was detected ten times or more. The chain links TRBV6-6 to TRBJ1-5; D is unclear. V lost 1 base and J 3 bases, leaving 10 bases between the germline ends. This CDR3 is built from 15 residues. Germline-derived CDR1 and CDR2 are MNHNY and SVGAGI (reference sequence). CDR3 region: CASSYYRESNQPQHF. The CDR3, as DNA: TGTGCCAGCAGTTACTACCGGGAATCCAATCAGCCCCAGCATTTT.

The table lists this clonotype with many counts. J is TRBJ2-2 and V is TRBV2; 11 nucleotides agree with TRBD2. Germline V gene sequence: CDR1 SNHLY, CDR2 FYNNEI. Unmatched junction bases numbered 4, after V lost 6 bases and J lost 1 base. The CDR3 runs to 16 residues. CDR3 nucleotide sequence: TGTGCCAGCAGGAGACTAGCGGGGAGGAACACCGGGGAGCTGTTTTTT. The encoded protein is CASRRLAGRNTGELFF.

At least ten counts were recorded for this clonotype. The chain carries TRBV12-3 or TRBV12-4 and TRBJ2-3; D might be TRBD1 (6 bases). The CDR3 totals 13 residues. V was pared by 5 bases and J by 5 bases, with 11 bases between. CDR3 DNA: TGTGCCAGCAGTCCCACAGGGCGAGATACGCAGTATTTT. Encoded protein: CASSPTGRDTQYF.

This clonotype was observed at least ten times. This chain uses TRBV11-2 with TRBJ1-3; D gene ambiguous. This CDR3 contains 13 residues. Germline V CDR1 and CDR2: SGHAT, FQNNGV. V lost 4 bases, J lost 4 bases, and 8 bases lay in between. In nucleotides, the CDR3 is TGTGCCAGCAGCTCCGGACTAGGAAACACCATATATTTT. This translates into CASSSGLGNTIYF.

This clonotype was detected many times. The chain combines TRBV7-9 with TRBJ1-1; D is uncertain. Per the germline V gene, CDR1 is SEHNR and CDR2 is FQNEAQ (reference sequence). V gave up 1 base and J gave up 2 bases, with 11 bases separating them. The CDR3 runs to 15 residues. CDR3 loop: CASSLVSRTNTEAFF. The CDR3 DNA reads TGTGCCAGCAGCTTAGTGTCCAGGACTAACACTGAAGCTTTCTTT.

This clonotype was picked up many times. The gene calls are TRBV7-6 and TRBJ1-5; D uncertain. The CDR3 sequence is 16 residues long. V was pared by 1 base and J by 2 bases, with 12 bases between. CDR1 and CDR2 from the germline V gene are SGHVS and FNYEAQ. CDR3 DNA sequence: TGTGCCAGCAGCTTAGGGGCCTGGGCAGGCAATCAGCCCCAGCATTTT. Translation: CASSLGAWAGNQPQHF.

The chain combines TRBV6-5 with TRBJ2-5, with 9 nucleotides matching TRBD2. CDR1 and CDR2 from the germline V gene are MNHEY and SVGAGI. The CDR3 sequence is 15 residues long. V trimming: 6 bases; J trimming: 5 bases; junction bases outside the gene matches: 10. The DNA for the CDR3 is TGTGCCAGCAGGACCGGGACTAGCAATTCGGAGACCCAGTACTTC. Protein sequence: CASRTGTSNSETQYF.

This clonotype was observed at least ten times. This chain uses TRBV2 with TRBJ1-2, with a tentative D call TRBD1 (6 bases). The CDR3 loop spans 14 amino acids. Trimming left V 7 bases short and J 1 base short, with 13 bases between. CDR1 SNHLY and CDR2 FYNNEI come from the germline V gene. Here the CDR3 reads CASIPDRNNYGYTF. DNA for the CDR3: TGTGCCAGCATCCCGGACAGAAATAACTATGGCTACACCTTC.

This clonotype was seen a handful of times. The V call is TRBV6-5, the J call TRBJ2-7; D might be TRBD1 or TRBD2, each matching 7 bases. The CDR3 has 14 amino acids. In germline, CDR1 is MNHEY, CDR2 SVGAGI. Trimming left V 2 bases short and J 5 bases short, with 13 bases between. The CDR3 DNA sequence: TGTGCCAGCAGTTACCAGGGGGGAGGGAACGAGCAGTACTTC. This sequence encodes CASSYQGGGNEQYF.